This T cell receptor beta chain was sequenced in a study of blood T cell repertoires in COVID-19. Background on the study: T cells, B-cell-depleted T cells, or PBMCs provided the cDNA or gDNA that served as material.

Per the study methods: It was from reference gene primer amplification that nucleated cell counts were estimated. Some clones are missing from TCRdb's copy, which holds only in-frame ones; the method was immunoSEQ multiplex PCR. The V and J calls and the clone size are those of that table, but D and trimming were determined from the DNA. The sample holds some 220,000 clones, 70% to 90% seen once. The V and J ends lost 3 bases and 6 bases, in that order; junction bases with no gene match: 2. The CDR3 is 12 amino acids. Germline V gene lookup returns CDR1 SGDLS and CDR2 YYNGEE. The receptor's source is a human donor in a cohort sampled during active COVID-19. What was sequenced was peripheral blood. The chain recombines TRBV9 with TRBJ2-7; 8 bases map to TRBD1. The DNA for the CDR3 is TGTGCCAGCAGCGATACAGGGGGCGAGCAGTACTTC. This encodes CASSDTGGEQYF.